This TCR beta chain was found in a study of T-cell reconstitution after alpha-beta-depleted transplantation in children. Researchers prepared the TCRbeta library using unique molecular identifiers, the study reports. TCRdb called the PCR reads again in MiXCR, with one record for every CDR3 protein. The sample records nearly 550,000 distinct CDR3 sequences, roughly 18% being singletons. The table lists this clonotype with a few counts. The clonotype comes from a human donor who donated a stem cell graft to a child with acute lymphoblastic leukemia. The specimen was PBMCs from the stem cell graft donor, collected from the stem cell graft.

The CDR3 spells CASSLTREFSYEQYF. CDR3 nucleotides: TGTGCCAGCAGCTTAACTCGGGAGTTCTCCTACGAGCAGTACTTC. J is TRBJ2-7 and V is TRBV7-9; D possibly corresponds to TRBD2 (6 bases). Between the trimmed V and J ends, which lost 2 bases and 0 bases, there was a span of 11 bases. Germline V gene sequence: CDR1 SEHNR, CDR2 FQNEAQ (reference sequence). The CDR3 runs to 15 residues.